The 12 T cell receptor beta chains given below trace back to one sample, sequenced in a study of blood T cell repertoires in COVID-19. Sequenced by immunoSEQ multiplex PCR; TCRdb stores in-frame clones only, minus some. The sample lists tens of thousands of clones, approximately 88% occurring once. What was sequenced was peripheral blood. These receptors were collected from a man aged 60-69 years with COVID-19, enrolled during active disease.

Only one count was recorded for this clone. The chain recombines TRBV28 with TRBJ1-2; tentative D call: TRBD1 (6 bases). This CDR3 has 14 residues. CDR1 MDHEN and CDR2 SYDVKM come from the germline V gene. With 5 bases removed from V and 5 bases from J, the gap between germline ends came to 15 bases. The DNA of the CDR3 is TGTGCCAGCAGTGCGGCAGGGGCGAATTATGGCTACACCTTC. Its protein is CASSAAGANYGYTF.

V and J are TRBV30 and TRBJ1-2, with D unclear. The CDR3 spans 12 residues. Germline-derived CDR1 and CDR2 are GTSNPN and SVGIG (reference sequence). The V end was cut by 2 bases, the J end by 0 bases, with 4 bases between. Here the CDR3 DNA reads TGTGCCTGGAGTCTAACTAACTATGGCTACACCTTC. It specifies CAWSLTNYGYTF.

V is TRBV18 and J is TRBJ1-6; 11 bases are a match to TRBD1. The CDR3 runs 15 residues. Trimming removed 4 bases from V and 8 bases from J; junction bases left unmatched: 4. CDR1 and CDR2 (germline): KGHSH, LQKENI. DNA for the CDR3: TGTGCCAGCTCACTCGGGACAGGGGGGGATTCACCCCTCCACTTT. The encoded protein is CASSLGTGGDSPLHF.

This clone was observed a few times. J is TRBJ1-2 and V is TRBV6-5; a weak D match, TRBD1 (6 bases). Between the trimmed V and J ends, which lost 7 bases and 4 bases, there was a span of 19 bases. The germline V gene encodes CDR1 MNHEY and CDR2 SVGAGI. The CDR3 extends over 15 amino acids. CDR3: CASTSTPGHLYGYTF. Written as DNA, the CDR3 is TGTGCCAGCACCTCAACCCCGGGACACCTCTATGGCTACACCTTC.

The chain recombines TRBV9 with TRBJ2-1, with a tentative D call TRBD2 (5 bases). The V gene's germline CDR1 is SGDLS and CDR2 YYNGEE. The CDR3 loop spans 15 amino acids. Between the trimmed V and J ends, which lost 1 base and 0 bases, there was a span of 8 bases. CDR3: CASSVSSDSYNEQFF. In DNA, the CDR3 is TGTGCCAGCAGCGTAAGTAGCGACTCCTACAATGAGCAGTTCTTC.

The CDR3 sequence is CASSLSGSSAEAFF. Written as DNA, the CDR3 is TGTGCCAGCAGCTTGAGTGGGAGCAGCGCTGAAGCTTTCTTT. The V gene is TRBV9, the J gene TRBJ1-1; D not resolved. Germline CDR1 and CDR2: SGDLS and YYNGEE. Trimming took off 4 bases at V and 6 bases at J, with 16 bases between the two ends. This CDR3 comprises 14 residues.

J is TRBJ2-1 and V is TRBV5-1; 8 bases agree with TRBD2. The germline CDR1 and CDR2 sequences are SGHRS and YFSETQ. Trimming at V came to 1 base and at J to 5 bases, leaving 5 bases not matched to a gene. The CDR3 is made up of 15 amino acids. This chain's CDR3 is CASSLIAGWDNEQFF. The CDR3 region has the DNA TGCGCCAGCAGCTTGATAGCGGGGTGGGACAATGAGCAGTTCTTC.

The chain links TRBV5-5 to TRBJ1-2; 9 bases are a match to TRBD1. Losses at the gene ends were 6 bases for V and 5 bases for J; bases not matched to a gene: 8. The CDR3 sequence is 14 residues long. Germline CDR1 is SGHKS and CDR2 is YYEKEE (reference sequence). The CDR3 DNA follows: TGTGCCAGCACCGTTCCGGGACAGGGATATGGCTACACCTTC. Its protein is CASTVPGQGYGYTF.

The rearrangement links TRBV7-2 to TRBJ2-2; D ambiguous. From germline, CDR1 is SGHTA and CDR2 FQGNSA. The CDR3 is 12 residues long. Trimming pared 3 bases from V and 3 bases from J, leaving 2 bases between. This chain's CDR3 is CASSFYTGELFF. The CDR3 DNA is TGTGCCAGCAGCTTCTACACCGGGGAGCTGTTTTTT.

The rearrangement joins TRBV28 to TRBJ2-5; the match to TRBD2 covers 9 bases. Germline CDR1 MDHEN, CDR2 SYDVKM. The CDR3 runs 14 residues. The V and J ends lost 6 bases and 3 bases, in that order; junction bases with no gene match: 5. The CDR3 sequence is CASRGGGAEETQYF. CDR3 bases: TGTGCCAGCAGAGGCGGGGGGGCTGAAGAGACCCAGTACTTC.

The chain joins TRBV3-1 (or the pseudogene TRBV3-2) to TRBJ1-2, with 9 positions matching TRBD1. V was clipped by 5 bases and J by 6 bases; unmatched bases: 4. From germline, CDR1 is LGHDT and CDR2 YNNKEL (reference sequence). The CDR3 covers 13 residues. CDR3 coding DNA: TGTGCCAGCAGCTATGGGACAGGGAATGGCTACACCTTC. Protein product: CASSYGTGNGYTF.

V and J are TRBV30 and TRBJ2-3; D might be TRBD2 (6 bases). The CDR3 is 15 amino acids. The V and J ends lost 0 bases and 2 bases respectively, with 12 bases between them. Germline CDR1 is GTSNPN and CDR2 is SVGIG (reference sequence). The CDR3 protein is CAWSVLGGATDTQYF. DNA for the CDR3: TGTGCCTGGAGTGTACTGGGCGGGGCCACAGATACGCAGTATTTT.